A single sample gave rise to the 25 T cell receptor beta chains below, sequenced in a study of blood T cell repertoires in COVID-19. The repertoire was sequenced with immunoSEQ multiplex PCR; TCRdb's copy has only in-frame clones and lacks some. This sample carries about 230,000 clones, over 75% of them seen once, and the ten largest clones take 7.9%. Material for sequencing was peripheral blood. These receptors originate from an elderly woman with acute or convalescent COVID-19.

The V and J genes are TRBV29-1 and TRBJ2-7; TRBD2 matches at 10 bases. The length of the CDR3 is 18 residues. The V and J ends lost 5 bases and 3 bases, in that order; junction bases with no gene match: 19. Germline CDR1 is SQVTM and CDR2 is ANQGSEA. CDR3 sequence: CSVISRDLGTSDRYEQYF. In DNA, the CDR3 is TGCAGCGTTATCTCGCGGGATTTGGGGACTAGCGACCGCTACGAGCAGTACTTC.

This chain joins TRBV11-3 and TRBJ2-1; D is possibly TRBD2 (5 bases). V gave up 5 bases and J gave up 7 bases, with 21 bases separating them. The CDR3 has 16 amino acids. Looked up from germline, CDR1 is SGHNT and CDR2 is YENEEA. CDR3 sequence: CASSRRSGLDLNEQFF. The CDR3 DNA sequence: TGTGCCAGCAGCCGAAGGAGCGGTTTGGATTTGAATGAGCAGTTCTTC.

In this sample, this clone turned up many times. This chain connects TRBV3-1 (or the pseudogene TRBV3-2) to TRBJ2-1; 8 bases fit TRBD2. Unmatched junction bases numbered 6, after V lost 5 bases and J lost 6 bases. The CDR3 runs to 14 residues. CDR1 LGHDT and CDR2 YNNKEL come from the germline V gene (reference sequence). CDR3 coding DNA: TGTGCCAGCAGCTTCGGAGGACTAGCCAATGAGCAGTTCTTC. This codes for CASSFGGLANEQFF.

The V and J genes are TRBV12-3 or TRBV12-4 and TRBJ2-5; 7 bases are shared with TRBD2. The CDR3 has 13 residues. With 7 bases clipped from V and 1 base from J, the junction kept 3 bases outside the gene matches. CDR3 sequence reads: CASTPGGQETQYF. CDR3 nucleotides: TGTGCCAGCACCCCGGGGGGCCAAGAGACCCAGTACTTC.

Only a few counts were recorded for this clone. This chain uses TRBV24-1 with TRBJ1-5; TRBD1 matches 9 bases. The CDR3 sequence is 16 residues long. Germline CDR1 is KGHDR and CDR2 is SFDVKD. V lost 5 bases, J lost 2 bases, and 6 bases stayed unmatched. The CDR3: CATSGTGDWRNQPQHF. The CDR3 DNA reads TGTGCCACCAGTGGGACAGGGGATTGGCGCAATCAGCCCCAGCATTTT.

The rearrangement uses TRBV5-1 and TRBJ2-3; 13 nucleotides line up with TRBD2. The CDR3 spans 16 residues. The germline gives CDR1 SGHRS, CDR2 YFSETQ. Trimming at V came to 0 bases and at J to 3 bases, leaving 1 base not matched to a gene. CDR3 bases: TGCGCCAGCAGCTTGGTGGGACTAGCGGGAACAGATACGCAGTATTTT. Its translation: CASSLVGLAGTDTQYF.

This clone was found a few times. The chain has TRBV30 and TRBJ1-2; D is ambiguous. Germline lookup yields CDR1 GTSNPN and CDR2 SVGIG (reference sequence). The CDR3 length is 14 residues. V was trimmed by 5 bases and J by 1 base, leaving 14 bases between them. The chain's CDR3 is CAWSIQVINYGYTF. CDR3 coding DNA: TGTGCCTGGTCTATCCAGGTGATTAACTATGGCTACACCTTC. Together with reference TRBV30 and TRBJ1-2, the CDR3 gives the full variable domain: SQTIHQWPATLVQPVGSPLSLECTVEGTSNPNLYWYRQAAGRGLQLLFYSVGIGQISSEVPQNLSASRPQDRQFILSSKKLLLSDSGFYLCAWSIQVINYGYTFGSGTRLTVV.

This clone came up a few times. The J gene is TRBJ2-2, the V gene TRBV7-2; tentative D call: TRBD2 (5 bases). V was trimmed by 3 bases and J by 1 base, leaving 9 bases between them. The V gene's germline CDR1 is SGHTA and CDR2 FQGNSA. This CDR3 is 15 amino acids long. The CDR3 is CASSLDLVNTGELFF. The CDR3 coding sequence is TGTGCCAGCAGCTTGGACTTGGTGAACACCGGGGAGCTGTTTTTT.

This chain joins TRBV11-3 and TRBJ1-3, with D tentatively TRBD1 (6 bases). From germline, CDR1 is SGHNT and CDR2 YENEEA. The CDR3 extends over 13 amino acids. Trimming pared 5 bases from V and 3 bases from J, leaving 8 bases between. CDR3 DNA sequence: TGTGCCAGCAGCCAGACAGGTGGAAACACCATATATTTT. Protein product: CASSQTGGNTIYF.

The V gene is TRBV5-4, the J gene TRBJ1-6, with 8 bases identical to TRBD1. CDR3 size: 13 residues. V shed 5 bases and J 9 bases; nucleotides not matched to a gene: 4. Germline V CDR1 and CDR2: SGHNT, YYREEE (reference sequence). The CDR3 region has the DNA TGTGCCAGCAGGGACAGGGAGTTTTCACCCCTCCACTTT. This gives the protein CASRDREFSPLHF.

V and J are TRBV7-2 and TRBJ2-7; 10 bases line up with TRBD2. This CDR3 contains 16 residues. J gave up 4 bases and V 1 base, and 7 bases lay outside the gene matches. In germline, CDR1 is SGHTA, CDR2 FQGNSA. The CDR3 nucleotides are TGTGCCAGCAGCTTAGTAGCAGCGGGGGGGCAGTACGAGCAGTACTTC. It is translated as CASSLVAAGGQYEQYF.

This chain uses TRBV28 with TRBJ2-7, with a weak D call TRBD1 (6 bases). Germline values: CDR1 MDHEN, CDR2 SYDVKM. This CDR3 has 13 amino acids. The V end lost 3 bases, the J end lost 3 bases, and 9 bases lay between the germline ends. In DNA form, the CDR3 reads TGTGCCAGCAGTTTCCCGACAGGCTACGAGCAGTACTTC. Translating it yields CASSFPTGYEQYF. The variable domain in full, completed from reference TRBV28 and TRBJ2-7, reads DVKVTQSSRYLVKRTGEKVFLECVQDMDHENMFWYRQDPGLGLRLIYFSYDVKMKEKGDIPEGYSVSREKKERFSLILESASTNQTSMYLCASSFPTGYEQYFGPGTRLTVT.

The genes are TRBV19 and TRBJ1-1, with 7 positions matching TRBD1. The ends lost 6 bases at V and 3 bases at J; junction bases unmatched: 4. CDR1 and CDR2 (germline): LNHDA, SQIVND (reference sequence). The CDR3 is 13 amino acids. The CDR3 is CASSQQGHTEAFF. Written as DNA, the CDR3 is TGTGCCAGTAGCCAACAGGGGCACACTGAAGCTTTCTTT.

CDR3 nucleotide sequence: TGTGCCATCACCACTGACAGGGGGCGGCAAGGGACCTACGAGCAGTACTTC. The encoded protein is CAITTDRGRQGTYEQYF. The gene calls are TRBV10-3 and TRBJ2-7; TRBD1 matches at 10 bases. Germline CDR1 ENHRY, CDR2 SYGVKD. The V segment lost 7 bases and the J segment 2 bases; nucleotides outside the gene matches: 14. The CDR3 is made up of 17 amino acids.

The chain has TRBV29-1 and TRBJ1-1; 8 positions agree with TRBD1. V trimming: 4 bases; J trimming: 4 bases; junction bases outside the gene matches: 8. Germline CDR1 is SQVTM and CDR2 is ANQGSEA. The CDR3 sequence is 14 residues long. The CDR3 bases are TGCAGCGTTGGAGGCCGAACAGGGGGCACTGAAGCTTTCTTT. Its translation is CSVGGRTGGTEAFF.

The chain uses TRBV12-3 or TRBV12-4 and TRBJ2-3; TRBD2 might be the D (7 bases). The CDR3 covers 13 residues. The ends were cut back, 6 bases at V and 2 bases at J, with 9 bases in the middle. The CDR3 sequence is CASRRGHTDTQYF. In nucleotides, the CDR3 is TGTGCCAGCAGGCGGGGGCACACAGATACGCAGTATTTT.

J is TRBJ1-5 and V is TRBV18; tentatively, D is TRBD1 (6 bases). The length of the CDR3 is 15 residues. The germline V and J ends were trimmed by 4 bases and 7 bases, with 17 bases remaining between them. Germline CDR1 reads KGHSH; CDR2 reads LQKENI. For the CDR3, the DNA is TGTGCCAGCTCACTTTGGACAGCCCCAGAGCAGCCCCAGCATTTT. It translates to CASSLWTAPEQPQHF.

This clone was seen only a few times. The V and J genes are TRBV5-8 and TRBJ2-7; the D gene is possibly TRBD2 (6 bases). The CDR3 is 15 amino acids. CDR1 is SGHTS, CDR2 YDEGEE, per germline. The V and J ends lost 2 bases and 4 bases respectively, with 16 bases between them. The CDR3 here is CASSFGTPLSYEQYF. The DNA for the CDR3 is TGTGCCAGCAGCTTCGGGACTCCCTTGTCGTACGAGCAGTACTTC.

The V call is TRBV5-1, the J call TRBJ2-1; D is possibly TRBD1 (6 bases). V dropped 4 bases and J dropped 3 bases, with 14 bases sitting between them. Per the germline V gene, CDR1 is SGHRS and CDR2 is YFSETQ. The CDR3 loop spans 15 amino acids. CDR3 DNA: TGCGCCAGCAGCCCCACCAGGGGCGGCTACAATGAGCAGTTCTTC. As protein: CASSPTRGGYNEQFF.

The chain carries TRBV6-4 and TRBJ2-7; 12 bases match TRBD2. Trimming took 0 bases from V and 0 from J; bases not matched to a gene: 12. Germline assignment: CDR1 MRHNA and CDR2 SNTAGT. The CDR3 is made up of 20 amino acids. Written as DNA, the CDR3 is TGTGCCAGCAGTGACTCGATAGGACACCAGACTAGCGGGAGCTCCTACGAGCAGTACTTC. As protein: CASSDSIGHQTSGSSYEQYF.

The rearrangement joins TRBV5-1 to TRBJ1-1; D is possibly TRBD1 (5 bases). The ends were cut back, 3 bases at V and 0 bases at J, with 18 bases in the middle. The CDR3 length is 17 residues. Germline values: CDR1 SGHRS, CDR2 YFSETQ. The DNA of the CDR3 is TGCGCCAGCAGCTCACGACGGGGGGTTCGCTTGAACACTGAAGCTTTCTTT. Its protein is CASSSRRGVRLNTEAFF. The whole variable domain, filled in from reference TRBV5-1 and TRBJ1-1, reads KAGVTQTPRYLIKTRGQQVTLSCSPISGHRSVSWYQQTPGQGLQFLFEYFSETQRNKGNFPGRFSGRQFSNSRSEMNVSTLELGDSALYLCASSSRRGVRLNTEAFFGQGTRLTVV.

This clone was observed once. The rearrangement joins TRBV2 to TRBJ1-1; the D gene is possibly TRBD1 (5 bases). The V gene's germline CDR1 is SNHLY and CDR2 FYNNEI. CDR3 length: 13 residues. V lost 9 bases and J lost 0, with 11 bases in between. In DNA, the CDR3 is TGTGCCAGTCTGACAGACATGAACACTGAAGCTTTCTTT. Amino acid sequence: CASLTDMNTEAFF.

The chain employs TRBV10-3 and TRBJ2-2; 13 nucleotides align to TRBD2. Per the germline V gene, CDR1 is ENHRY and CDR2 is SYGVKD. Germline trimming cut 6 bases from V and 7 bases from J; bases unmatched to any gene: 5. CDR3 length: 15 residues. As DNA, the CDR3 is TGTGCCATCAGGGGGACTAGCGGGAAGGACGGGGAGCTGTTTTTT. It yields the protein CAIRGTSGKDGELFF.

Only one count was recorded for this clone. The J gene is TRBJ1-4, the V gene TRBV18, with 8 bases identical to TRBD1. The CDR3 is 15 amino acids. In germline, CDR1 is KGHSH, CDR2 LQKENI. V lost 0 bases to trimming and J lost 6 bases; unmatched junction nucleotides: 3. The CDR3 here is CASSPPTGADEKLFF. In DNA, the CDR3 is TGTGCCAGCTCACCACCGACAGGGGCAGATGAAAAACTGTTTTTT.

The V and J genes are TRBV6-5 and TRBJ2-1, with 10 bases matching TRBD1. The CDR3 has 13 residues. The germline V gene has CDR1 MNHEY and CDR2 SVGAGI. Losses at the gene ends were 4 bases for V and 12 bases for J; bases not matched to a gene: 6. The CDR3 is CASSSTGQGVQFF. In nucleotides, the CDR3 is TGTGCCAGCAGTTCGACCGGACAGGGGGTGCAGTTCTTC.